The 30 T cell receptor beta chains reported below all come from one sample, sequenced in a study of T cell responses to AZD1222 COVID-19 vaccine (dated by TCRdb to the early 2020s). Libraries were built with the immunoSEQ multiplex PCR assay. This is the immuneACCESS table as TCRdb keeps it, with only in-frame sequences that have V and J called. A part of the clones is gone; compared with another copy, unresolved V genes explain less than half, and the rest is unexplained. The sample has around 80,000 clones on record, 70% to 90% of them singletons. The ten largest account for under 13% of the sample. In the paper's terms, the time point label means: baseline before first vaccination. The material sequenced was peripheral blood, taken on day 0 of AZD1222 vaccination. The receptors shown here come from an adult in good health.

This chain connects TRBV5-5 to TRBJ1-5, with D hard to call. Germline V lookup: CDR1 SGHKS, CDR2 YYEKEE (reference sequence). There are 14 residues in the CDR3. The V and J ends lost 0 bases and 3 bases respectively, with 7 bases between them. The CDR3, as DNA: TGTGCCAGCAGCTTGGTAAGAGACAATCAGCCCCAGCATTTT. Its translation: CASSLVRDNQPQHF.

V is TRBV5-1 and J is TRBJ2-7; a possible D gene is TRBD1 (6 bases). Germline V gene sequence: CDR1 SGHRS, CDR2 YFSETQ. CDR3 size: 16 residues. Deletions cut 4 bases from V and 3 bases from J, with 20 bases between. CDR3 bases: TGCGCCAGCAGCCCCGCCCGACAGGAAGGCCTCTACGAGCAGTACTTC. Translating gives CASSPARQEGLYEQYF.

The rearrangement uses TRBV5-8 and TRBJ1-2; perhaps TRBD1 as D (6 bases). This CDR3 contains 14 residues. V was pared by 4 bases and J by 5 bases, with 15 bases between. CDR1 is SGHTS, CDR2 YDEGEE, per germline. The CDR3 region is CASSPRGTVYGYTF. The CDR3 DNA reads TGTGCCAGCAGCCCTAGGGGGACTGTATATGGCTACACCTTC.

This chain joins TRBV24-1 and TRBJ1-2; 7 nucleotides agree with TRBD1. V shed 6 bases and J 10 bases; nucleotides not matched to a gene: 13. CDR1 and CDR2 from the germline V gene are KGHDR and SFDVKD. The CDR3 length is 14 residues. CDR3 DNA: TGTGCCACCAGTAATAACCGGGACAGTCCTGCCTACACCTTC. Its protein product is CATSNNRDSPAYTF.

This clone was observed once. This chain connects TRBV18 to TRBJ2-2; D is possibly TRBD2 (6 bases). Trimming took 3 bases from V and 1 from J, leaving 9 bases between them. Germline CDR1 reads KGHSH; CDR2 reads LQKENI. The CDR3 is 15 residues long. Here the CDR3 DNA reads TGTGCCAGCTCACCGAGGCGGGGGAACACCGGGGAGCTGTTTTTT. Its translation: CASSPRRGNTGELFF.

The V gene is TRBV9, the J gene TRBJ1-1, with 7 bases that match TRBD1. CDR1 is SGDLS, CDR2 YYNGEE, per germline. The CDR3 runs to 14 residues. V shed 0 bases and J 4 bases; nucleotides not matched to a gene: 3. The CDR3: CASSVVRGATEAFF. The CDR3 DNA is TGTGCCAGCAGCGTAGTCAGGGGGGCCACTGAAGCTTTCTTT.

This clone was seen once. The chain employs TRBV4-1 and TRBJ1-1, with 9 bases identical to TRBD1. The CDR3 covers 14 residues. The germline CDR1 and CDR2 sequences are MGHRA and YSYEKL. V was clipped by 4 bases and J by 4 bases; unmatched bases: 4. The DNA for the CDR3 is TGCGCCAGCAGCCTAAGACAGGGGGGCACTGAAGCTTTCTTT. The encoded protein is CASSLRQGGTEAFF.

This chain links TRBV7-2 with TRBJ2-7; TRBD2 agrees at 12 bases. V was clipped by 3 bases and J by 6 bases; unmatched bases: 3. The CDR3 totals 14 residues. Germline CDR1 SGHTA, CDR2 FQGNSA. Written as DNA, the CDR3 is TGTGCCAGCAGCTTTCGGACTAGCGGGATCGAGCAGTACTTC. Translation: CASSFRTSGIEQYF.

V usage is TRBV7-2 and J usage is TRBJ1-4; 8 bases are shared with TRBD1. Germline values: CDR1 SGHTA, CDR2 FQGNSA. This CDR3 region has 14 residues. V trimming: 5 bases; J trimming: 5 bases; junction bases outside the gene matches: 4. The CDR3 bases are TGTGCCAGCAGCCCTCAGGGGGCAAATGAAAAACTGTTTTTT. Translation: CASSPQGANEKLFF.

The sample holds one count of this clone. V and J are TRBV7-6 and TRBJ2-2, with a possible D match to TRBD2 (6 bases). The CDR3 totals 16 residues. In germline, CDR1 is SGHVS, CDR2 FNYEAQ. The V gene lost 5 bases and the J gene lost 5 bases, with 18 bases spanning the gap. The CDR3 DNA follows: TGTGCCAGCAGCCTCGCCGGGGGTGCCAGGACCGGGGAGCTGTTTTTT. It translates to CASSLAGGARTGELFF.

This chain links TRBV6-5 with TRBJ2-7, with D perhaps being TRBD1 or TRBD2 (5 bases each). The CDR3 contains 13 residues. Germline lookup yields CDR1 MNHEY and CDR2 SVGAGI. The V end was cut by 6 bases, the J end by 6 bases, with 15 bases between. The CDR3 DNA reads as TGTGCCAGCAGGGACAAGAGGGTTTCCGAGCAGTACTTC. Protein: CASRDKRVSEQYF.

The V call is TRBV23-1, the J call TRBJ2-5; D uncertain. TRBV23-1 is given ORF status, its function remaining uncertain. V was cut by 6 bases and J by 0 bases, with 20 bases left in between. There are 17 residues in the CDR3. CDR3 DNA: TGCGCCAGCAGAGTAGCAAGGCGAAAAAAGTACCAAGAGACCCAGTACTTC. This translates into CASRVARRKKYQETQYF.

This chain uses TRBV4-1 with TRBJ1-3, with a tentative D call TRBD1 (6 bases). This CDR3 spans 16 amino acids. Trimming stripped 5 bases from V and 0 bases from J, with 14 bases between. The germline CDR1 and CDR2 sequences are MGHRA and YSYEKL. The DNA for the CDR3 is TGCGCCAGCAGCAACCCGACAGGAGACTCTGGAAACACCATATATTTT. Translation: CASSNPTGDSGNTIYF.

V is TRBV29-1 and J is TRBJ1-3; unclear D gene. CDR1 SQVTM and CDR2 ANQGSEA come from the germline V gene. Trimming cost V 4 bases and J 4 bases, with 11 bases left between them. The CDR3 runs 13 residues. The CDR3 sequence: CSVGATRGNTIYF. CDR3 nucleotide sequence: TGCAGCGTTGGGGCAACTAGAGGAAACACCATATATTTT.

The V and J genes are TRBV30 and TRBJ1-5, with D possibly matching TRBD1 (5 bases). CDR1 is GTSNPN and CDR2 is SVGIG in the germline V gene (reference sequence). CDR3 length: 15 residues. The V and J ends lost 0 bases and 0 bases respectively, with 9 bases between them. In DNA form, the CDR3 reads TGTGCCTGGAGTGTCAAAGGGGTTAGCAATCAGCCCCAGCATTTT. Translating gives CAWSVKGVSNQPQHF.

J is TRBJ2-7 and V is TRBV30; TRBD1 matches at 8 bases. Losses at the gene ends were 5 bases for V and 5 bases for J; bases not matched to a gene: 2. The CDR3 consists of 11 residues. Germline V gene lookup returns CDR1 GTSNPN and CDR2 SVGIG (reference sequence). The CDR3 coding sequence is TGTGCCTGGTCGACAGGGGACGAGCAGTACTTC. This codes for CAWSTGDEQYF.

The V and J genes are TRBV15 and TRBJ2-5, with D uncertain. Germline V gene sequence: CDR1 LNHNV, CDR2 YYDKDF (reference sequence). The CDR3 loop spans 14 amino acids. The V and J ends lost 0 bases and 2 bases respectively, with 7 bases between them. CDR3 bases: TGTGCCACCAGCAGAGATAATCCACAAGAGACCCAGTACTTC. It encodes CATSRDNPQETQYF. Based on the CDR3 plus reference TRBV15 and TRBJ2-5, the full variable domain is DAMVIQNPRYQVTQFGKPVTLSCSQTLNHNVMYWYQQKSSQAPKLLFHYYDKDFNNEADTPDNFQSRRPNTSFCFLDIRSPGLGDTAMYLCATSRDNPQETQYFGPGTRLLVL.

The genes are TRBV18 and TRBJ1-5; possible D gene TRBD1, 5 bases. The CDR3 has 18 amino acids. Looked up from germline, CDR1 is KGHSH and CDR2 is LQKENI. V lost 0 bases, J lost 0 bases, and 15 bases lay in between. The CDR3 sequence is CASSPPAGPYYSNQPQHF. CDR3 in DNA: TGTGCCAGCTCACCACCAGCAGGGCCGTACTATAGCAATCAGCCCCAGCATTTT.

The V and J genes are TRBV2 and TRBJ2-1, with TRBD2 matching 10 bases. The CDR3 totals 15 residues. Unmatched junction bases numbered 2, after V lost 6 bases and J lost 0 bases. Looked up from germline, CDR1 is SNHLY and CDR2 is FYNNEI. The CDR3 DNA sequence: TGTGCCAGCAGAATAGCGGGAGGCTCCTACAATGAGCAGTTCTTC. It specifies CASRIAGGSYNEQFF.

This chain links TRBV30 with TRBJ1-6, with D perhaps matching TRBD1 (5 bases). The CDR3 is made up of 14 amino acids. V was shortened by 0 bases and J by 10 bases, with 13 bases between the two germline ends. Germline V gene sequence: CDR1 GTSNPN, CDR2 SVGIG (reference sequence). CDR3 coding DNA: TGTGCCTGGAGTGTACGTCAGGGCTACTCACCCCTCCACTTT. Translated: CAWSVRQGYSPLHF.

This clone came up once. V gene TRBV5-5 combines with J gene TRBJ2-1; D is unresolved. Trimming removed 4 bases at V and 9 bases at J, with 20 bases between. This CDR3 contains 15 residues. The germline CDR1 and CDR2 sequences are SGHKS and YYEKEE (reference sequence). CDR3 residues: CASSPLAVGAFEQFF. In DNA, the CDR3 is TGTGCCAGCAGCCCCCTGGCTGTCGGCGCTTTTGAGCAGTTCTTC.

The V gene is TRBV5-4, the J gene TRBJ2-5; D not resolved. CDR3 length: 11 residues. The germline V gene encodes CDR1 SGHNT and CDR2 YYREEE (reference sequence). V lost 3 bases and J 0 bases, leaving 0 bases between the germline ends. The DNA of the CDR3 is TGTGCCAGCAGCTACCAAGAGACCCAGTACTTC. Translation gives CASSYQETQYF. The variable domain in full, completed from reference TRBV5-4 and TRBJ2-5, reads ETGVTQSPTHLIKTRGQQVTLRCSSQSGHNTVSWYQQALGQGPQFIFQYYREEENGRGNFPPRFSGLQFPNYSSELNVNALELDDSALYLCASSYQETQYFGPGTRLLVL.

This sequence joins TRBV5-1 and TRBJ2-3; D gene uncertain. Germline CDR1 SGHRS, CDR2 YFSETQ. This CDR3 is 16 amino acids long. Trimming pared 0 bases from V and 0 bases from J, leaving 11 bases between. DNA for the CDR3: TGCGCCAGCAGCTTGGAGGGATGGGGTAGCACAGATACGCAGTATTTT. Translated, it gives CASSLEGWGSTDTQYF.

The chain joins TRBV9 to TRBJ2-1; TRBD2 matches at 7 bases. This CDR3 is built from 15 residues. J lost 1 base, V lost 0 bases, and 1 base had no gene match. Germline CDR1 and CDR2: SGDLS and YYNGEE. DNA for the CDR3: TGTGCCAGCAGCGTAGGCGGGGGATCCTACAATGAGCAGTTCTTC. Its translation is CASSVGGGSYNEQFF.

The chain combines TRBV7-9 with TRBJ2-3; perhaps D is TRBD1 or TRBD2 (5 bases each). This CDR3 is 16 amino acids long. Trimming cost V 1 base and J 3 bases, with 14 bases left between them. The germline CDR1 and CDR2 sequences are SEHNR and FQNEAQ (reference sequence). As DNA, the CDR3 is TGTGCCAGCAGCTTAGGGGGGAGTCGACGGACAGATACGCAGTATTTT. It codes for CASSLGGSRRTDTQYF.

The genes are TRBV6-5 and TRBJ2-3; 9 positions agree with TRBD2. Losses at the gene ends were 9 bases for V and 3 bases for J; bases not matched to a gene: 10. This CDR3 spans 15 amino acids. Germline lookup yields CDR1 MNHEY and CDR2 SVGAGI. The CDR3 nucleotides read TGTGCCAGTGGTTTCGGGACTAGCAGAACAGATACGCAGTATTTT. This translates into CASGFGTSRTDTQYF.

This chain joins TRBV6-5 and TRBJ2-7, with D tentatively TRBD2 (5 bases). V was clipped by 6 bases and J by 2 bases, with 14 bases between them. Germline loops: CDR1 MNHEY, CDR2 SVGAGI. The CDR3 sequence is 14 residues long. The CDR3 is CASSLSGNPYEQYV. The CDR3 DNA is TGTGCCAGCAGCCTATCCGGGAACCCCTACGAGCAGTACGTC.

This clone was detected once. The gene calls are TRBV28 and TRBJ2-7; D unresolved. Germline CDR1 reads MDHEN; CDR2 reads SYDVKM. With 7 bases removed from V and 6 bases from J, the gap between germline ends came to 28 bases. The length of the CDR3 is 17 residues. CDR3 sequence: CASTRSASTLRLGEQYF. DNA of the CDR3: TGTGCCAGCACACGAAGCGCGAGCACCTTAAGATTGGGCGAGCAGTACTTC.

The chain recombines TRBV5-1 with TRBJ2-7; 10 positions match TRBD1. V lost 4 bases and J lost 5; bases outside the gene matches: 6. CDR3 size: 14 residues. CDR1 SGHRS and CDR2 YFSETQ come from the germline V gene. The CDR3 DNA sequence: TGCGCCAGCAGCGGGGGACAGGGGACCCACGAGCAGTACTTC. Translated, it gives CASSGGQGTHEQYF.

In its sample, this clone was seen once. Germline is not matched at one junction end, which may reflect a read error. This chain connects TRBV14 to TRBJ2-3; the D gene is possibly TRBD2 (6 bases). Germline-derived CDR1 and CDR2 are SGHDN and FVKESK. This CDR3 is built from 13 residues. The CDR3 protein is CASSLRGGEGENF. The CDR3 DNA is TGTGCCAGCAGCCTAAGGGGCGGGGAAGGGGAAAATTTT. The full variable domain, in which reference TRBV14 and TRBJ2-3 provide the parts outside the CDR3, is EAGVTQFPSHSVIEKGQTVTLRCDPISGHDNLYWYRRVMGKEIKFLLHFVKESKQDESGMPNNRFLAERTGGTYSTLKVQPAELEDSGVYFCASSLRGGEGENFGPGTRLTVL.